This T cell receptor (beta chain) comes out of a study of cytomegalovirus exposure and HLA in healthy donors. Study at large: Unique TCRs from HLA-typed donors, 85 million to 100 million of them, were held in an early data release.

V was pared by 8 bases and J by 3 bases, with 10 bases between. The CDR3 is 12 residues long. Germline CDR1 is SNHLY and CDR2 is FYNNEI. The PCR had 60 Vbeta and 13 Jbeta primers. Some clones are missing from TCRdb's copy, which holds only in-frame ones; the method was immunoSEQ multiplex PCR. The table lists roughly 100,000 clones, approximately 77% of them singletons, with 8.5% to 10% in the top ten. General study results and limits: A few V segments could not be told apart, such as TRBV6-2 and TRBV6-3, and were left out. The authors listed 164 TCR beta chains as cytomegalovirus-associated.

Comment on this clone: What it binds is unknown.

The chain recombines TRBV2 with TRBJ1-2; D possibly corresponds to TRBD1 (6 bases). The receptor's source is a male donor in good health and CMV-seropositive. What was sequenced was PBMCs. As DNA, the CDR3 is TGTGCCAGCCTGTACAGGGACTATGGCTACACCTTC. Protein sequence: CASLYRDYGYTF.